What follows are 5 T cell receptor beta chains derived from one specimen sequenced in a study of blood T cell repertoires in COVID-19. Libraries were prepared by immunoSEQ multiplex PCR; TCRdb keeps only in-frame clonotypes and omits some of them. The repertoire includes about 64,000 clones, 90% of them detected once, and less than 9.5% sits in the top ten. The specimen was peripheral blood. The receptors were sampled from an elderly woman with active COVID-19.

Only one count was recorded for this clone. V is TRBV3-1 (or the pseudogene TRBV3-2) and J is TRBJ2-5, with a possible D match to TRBD2 (5 bases). Looked up from germline, CDR1 is LGHDT and CDR2 is YNNKEL (reference sequence). Trimming removed 0 bases at V and 7 bases at J, with 12 bases between. This CDR3 contains 14 residues. DNA of the CDR3: TGTGCCAGCAGCCAAGACAGGTCCGGAGGGACCCAGTACTTC. It translates to CASSQDRSGGTQYF.

The CDR3 sequence: CASAPQQGKTQYF. The CDR3 coding sequence is TGTGCTAGTGCGCCCCAACAGGGGAAGACCCAGTACTTC. The rearrangement uses TRBV12-5 and TRBJ2-5, with 7 bases that match TRBD1. The CDR3 covers 13 residues. The junction had 8 bases not matched to a gene; V was cut back by 7 bases and J by 6 bases. CDR1 and CDR2 (germline): LGHNT, FRNRAP.

The chain has TRBV2 and TRBJ1-4, with 9 bases fitting TRBD1. The CDR3 runs 15 residues. CDR1 is SNHLY and CDR2 is FYNNEI in the germline V gene. Trimming cost V 7 bases and J 7 bases; bases outside gene matches: 10. The CDR3 region is CASTDRTGEFEKLFF. Written as DNA, the CDR3 is TGTGCCAGCACGGACCGGACAGGGGAGTTTGAAAAACTGTTTTTT. Filled out from reference TRBV2 and TRBJ1-4, the complete variable domain reads EPEVTQTPSHQVTQMGQEVILRCVPISNHLYFYWYRQILGQKVEFLVSFYNNEISEKSEIFDDQFSVERPDGSNFTLKIRSTKLEDSAMYFCASTDRTGEFEKLFFGSGTQLSVL.

This clone was seen a few times. This chain joins TRBV28 and TRBJ2-7; D not resolved. From germline, CDR1 is MDHEN and CDR2 SYDVKM. The ends were cut back, 6 bases at V and 4 bases at J, with 22 bases in the middle. The CDR3 totals 16 residues. CDR3 in amino acids: CASRPPIGGVGYEQYF. DNA of the CDR3: TGTGCCAGCAGACCCCCCATAGGCGGCGTCGGGTACGAGCAGTACTTC.

This chain links TRBV27 with TRBJ2-1, with 7 bases aligning to TRBD2. The CDR3 covers 16 residues. The germline V gene encodes CDR1 MNHEY and CDR2 SMNVEV (reference sequence). Trimming cost V 5 bases and J 3 bases; bases outside gene matches: 10. The CDR3 is CASSQLLASHYNEQFF. CDR3 bases: TGTGCCAGCAGTCAACTACTAGCGTCCCACTACAATGAGCAGTTCTTC.